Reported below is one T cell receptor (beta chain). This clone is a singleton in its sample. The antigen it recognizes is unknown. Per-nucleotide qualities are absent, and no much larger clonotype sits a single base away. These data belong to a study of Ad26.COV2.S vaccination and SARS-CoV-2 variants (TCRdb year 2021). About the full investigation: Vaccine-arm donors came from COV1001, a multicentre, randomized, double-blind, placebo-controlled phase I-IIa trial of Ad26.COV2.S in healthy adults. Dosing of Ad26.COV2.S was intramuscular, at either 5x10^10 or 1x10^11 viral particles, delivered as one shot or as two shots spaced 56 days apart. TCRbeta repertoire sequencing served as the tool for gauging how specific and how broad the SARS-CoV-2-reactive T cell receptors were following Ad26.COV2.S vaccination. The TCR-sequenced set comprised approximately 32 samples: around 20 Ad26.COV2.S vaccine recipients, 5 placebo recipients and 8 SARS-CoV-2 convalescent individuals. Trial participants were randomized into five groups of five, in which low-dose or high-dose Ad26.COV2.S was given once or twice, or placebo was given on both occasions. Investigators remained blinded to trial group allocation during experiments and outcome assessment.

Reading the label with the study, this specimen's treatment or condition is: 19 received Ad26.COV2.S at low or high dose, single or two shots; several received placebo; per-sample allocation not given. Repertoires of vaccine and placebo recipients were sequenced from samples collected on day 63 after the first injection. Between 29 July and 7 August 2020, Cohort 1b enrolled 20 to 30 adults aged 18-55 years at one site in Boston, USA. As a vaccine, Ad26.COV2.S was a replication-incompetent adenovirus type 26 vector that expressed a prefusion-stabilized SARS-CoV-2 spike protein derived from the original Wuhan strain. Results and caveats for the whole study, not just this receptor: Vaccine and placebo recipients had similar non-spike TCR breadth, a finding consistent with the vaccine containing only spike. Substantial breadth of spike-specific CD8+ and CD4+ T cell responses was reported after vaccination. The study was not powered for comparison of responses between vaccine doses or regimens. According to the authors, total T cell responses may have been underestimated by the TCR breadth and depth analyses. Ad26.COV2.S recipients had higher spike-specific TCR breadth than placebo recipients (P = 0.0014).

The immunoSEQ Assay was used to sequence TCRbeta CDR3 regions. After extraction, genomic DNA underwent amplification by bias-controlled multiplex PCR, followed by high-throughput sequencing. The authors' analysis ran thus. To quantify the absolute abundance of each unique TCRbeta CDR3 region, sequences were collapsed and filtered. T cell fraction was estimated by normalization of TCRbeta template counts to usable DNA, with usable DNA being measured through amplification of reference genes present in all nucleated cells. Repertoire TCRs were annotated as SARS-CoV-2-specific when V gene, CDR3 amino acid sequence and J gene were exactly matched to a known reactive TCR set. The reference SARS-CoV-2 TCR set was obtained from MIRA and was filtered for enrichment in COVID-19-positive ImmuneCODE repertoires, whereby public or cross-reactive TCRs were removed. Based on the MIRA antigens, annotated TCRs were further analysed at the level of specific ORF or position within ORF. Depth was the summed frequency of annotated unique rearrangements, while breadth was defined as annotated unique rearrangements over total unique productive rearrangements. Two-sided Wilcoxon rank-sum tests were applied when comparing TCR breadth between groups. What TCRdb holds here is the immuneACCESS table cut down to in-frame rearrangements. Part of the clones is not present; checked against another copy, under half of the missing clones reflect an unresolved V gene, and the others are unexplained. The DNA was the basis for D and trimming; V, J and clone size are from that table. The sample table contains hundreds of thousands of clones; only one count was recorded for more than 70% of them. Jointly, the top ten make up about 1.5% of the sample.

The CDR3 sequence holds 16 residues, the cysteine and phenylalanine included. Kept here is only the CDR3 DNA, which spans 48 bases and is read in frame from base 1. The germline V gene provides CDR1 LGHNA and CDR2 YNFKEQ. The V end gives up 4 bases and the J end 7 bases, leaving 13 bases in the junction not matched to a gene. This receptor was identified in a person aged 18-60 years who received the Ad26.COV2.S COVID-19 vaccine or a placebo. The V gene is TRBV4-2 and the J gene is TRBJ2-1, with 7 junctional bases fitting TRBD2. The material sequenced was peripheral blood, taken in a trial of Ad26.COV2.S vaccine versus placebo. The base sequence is TGTGCCAGCAGCCCCCACATGGCGGGAGCGGGGAATGAGCAGTTCTTC. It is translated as CASSPHMAGAGNEQFF.